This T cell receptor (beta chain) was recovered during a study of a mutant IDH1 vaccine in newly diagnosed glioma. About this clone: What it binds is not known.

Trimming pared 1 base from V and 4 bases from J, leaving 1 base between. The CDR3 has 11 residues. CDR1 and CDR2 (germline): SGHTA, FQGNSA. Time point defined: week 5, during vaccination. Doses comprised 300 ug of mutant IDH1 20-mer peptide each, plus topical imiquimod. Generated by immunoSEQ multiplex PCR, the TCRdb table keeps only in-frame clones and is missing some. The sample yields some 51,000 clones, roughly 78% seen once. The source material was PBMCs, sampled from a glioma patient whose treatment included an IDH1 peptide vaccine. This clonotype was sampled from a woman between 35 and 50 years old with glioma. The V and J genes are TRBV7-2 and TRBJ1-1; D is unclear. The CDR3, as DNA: TGTGCCAGCAGCTTAGTCACTGAAGCTTTCTTT. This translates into CASSLVTEAFF.